Listed here are 18 T cell receptor beta chains from one sample, sequenced in a study of PD-1 blockade in classical Hodgkin lymphoma. Libraries were prepared by immunoSEQ multiplex PCR; TCRdb keeps only in-frame clonotypes and omits some of them. This repertoire shows approximately 31,000 clones, around 80% found once; its top ten account for roughly 0.75%. This sample's time point: cycle 4 day 1 (C4D1), after around six weeks of nivolumab. Each patient relapsed following autologous stem cell transplantation, and prior brentuximab vedotin exposure differed. The authors purified CD4+ T cells from thawed PBMCs by magnetic negative selection. Source: CD4+ T cells from blood, taken before the fourth cycle of nivolumab. These receptors originate from a human donor with classical Hodgkin lymphoma.

The rearrangement joins TRBV18 to TRBJ2-2; no clear D. V lost 0 bases to trimming and J lost 13 bases, with 9 bases between them. Germline CDR1 reads KGHSH; CDR2 reads LQKENI. The CDR3 sequence is 12 residues long. The CDR3 bases are TGTGCCAGCTCACCACCTCTGGCAAGGCTGTTTTTT. Residues: CASSPPLARLFF.

The rearrangement links TRBV19 to TRBJ1-5; 7 bases map to TRBD1. The V and J ends lost 8 bases and 3 bases, in that order; junction bases with no gene match: 4. CDR1 and CDR2 (germline): LNHDA, SQIVND (reference sequence). There are 13 residues in the CDR3. CDR3 sequence (DNA): TGTGCCAGTCAGGGGGGCATCAATCAGCCCCAGCATTTT. Protein: CASQGGINQPQHF.

The chain joins TRBV30 to TRBJ2-1; possibly TRBD2 for D (7 bases). Between the trimmed V and J ends, which lost 0 bases and 12 bases, there was a span of 15 bases. CDR3 length: 13 residues. Germline CDR1 GTSNPN, CDR2 SVGIG (reference sequence). The DNA of the CDR3 is TGTGCCTGGAGTGTACGGGGGGCCGGTACGCAGTTCTTC. It translates to CAWSVRGAGTQFF.

CDR3 sequence (DNA): TGTGCCAGCAGCGCCCAATCCGGACTAGCGGGGCAGTACGAGCAGTACTTC. Amino acid sequence: CASSAQSGLAGQYEQYF. V gene TRBV7-2 combines with J gene TRBJ2-7; 12 nucleotides agree with TRBD2. Germline V lookup: CDR1 SGHTA, CDR2 FQGNSA. This CDR3 spans 17 amino acids. Trimming took 5 bases from V and 4 from J; bases not matched to a gene: 12.

This clone was found a few times. V and J are TRBV7-6 and TRBJ1-6; D might be TRBD1 (5 bases). The V gene lost 2 bases and the J gene lost 7 bases, with 21 bases spanning the gap. The CDR3 runs to 18 residues. CDR1 and CDR2 (germline): SGHVS, FNYEAQ. The CDR3 region has the DNA TGTGCCAGCAGCTTATACCCCAGGAGGTTAGGGGACAATTCACCCCTCCACTTT. Residues: CASSLYPRRLGDNSPLHF. The complete variable domain, with remaining parts taken from reference TRBV7-6 and TRBJ1-6, reads GAGVSQSPRYKVTKRGQDVALRCDPISGHVSLYWYRQALGQGPEFLTYFNYEAQQDKSGLPNDRFSAERPEGSISTLTIQRTEQRDSAMYRCASSLYPRRLGDNSPLHFGNGTRLTVT.

The chain uses TRBV2 and TRBJ1-2, with TRBD1 matching over 8 bases. V was clipped by 7 bases and J by 3 bases; unmatched bases: 7. Germline CDR1 and CDR2: SNHLY and FYNNEI. The CDR3 has 14 amino acids. In nucleotides, the CDR3 is TGTGCCAGCACCCCACAGGGGGTAGACTATGGCTACACCTTC. It codes for CASTPQGVDYGYTF.

In its sample, this clone was seen once. The rearrangement uses TRBV6-1 and TRBJ2-5, with D tentatively TRBD1 (5 bases). The V end was cut by 6 bases, the J end by 5 bases, with 16 bases between. The CDR3 has 14 amino acids. Germline V gene lookup returns CDR1 MNHNS and CDR2 SASEGT. The CDR3 DNA reads TGTGCCAGCAGGCCGCAGGGAAGATGGGAGACCCAGTACTTC. This translates into CASRPQGRWETQYF.

J is TRBJ2-3 and V is TRBV4-2, with TRBD2 matching 8 bases. The CDR3 contains 17 residues. The germline V gene has CDR1 LGHNA and CDR2 YNFKEQ. J gave up 2 bases and V 1 base, and 8 bases lay outside the gene matches. CDR3: CASSQGVSGGPTDTQYF. CDR3 nucleotides: TGTGCCAGCAGCCAAGGGGTCAGCGGGGGCCCCACAGATACGCAGTATTTT.

The chain employs TRBV7-3 and TRBJ1-2, with a weak D call TRBD1 (5 bases). The CDR3 loop spans 13 amino acids. V shed 5 bases and J shed 4 bases, with 11 bases lying between them. CDR1 is SGHTA and CDR2 is FQGTGA in the germline V gene. In DNA, the CDR3 is TGTGCCAGCAGCGACAGCTCCGGCTATGGCTACACCTTC. It specifies CASSDSSGYGYTF.

This chain joins TRBV5-1 and TRBJ1-1; D unclear. V was trimmed by 3 bases and J by 1 base, leaving 13 bases between them. The CDR3 has 15 residues. The germline V gene has CDR1 SGHRS and CDR2 YFSETQ. CDR3 residues: CASSSSHTKNTEAFF. The CDR3 DNA reads TGCGCCAGCAGCTCTTCTCACACCAAGAACACTGAAGCTTTCTTT. Together with reference TRBV5-1 and TRBJ1-1, the CDR3 gives the full variable domain: KAGVTQTPRYLIKTRGQQVTLSCSPISGHRSVSWYQQTPGQGLQFLFEYFSETQRNKGNFPGRFSGRQFSNSRSEMNVSTLELGDSALYLCASSSSHTKNTEAFFGQGTRLTVV.

Written as DNA, the CDR3 is TGCGCCAGCAGTAATTTAGCGGGAGAAAATGAGCAGTTCTTC. It specifies CASSNLAGENEQFF. V is TRBV5-1 and J is TRBJ2-1; 9 positions match TRBD2. CDR3 size: 14 residues. CDR1 SGHRS and CDR2 YFSETQ come from the germline V gene. V gave up 5 bases and J gave up 7 bases; unmatched junction bases: 7. Full variable domain (outside the CDR3, taken from reference TRBV5-1 and TRBJ2-1): KAGVTQTPRYLIKTRGQQVTLSCSPISGHRSVSWYQQTPGQGLQFLFEYFSETQRNKGNFPGRFSGRQFSNSRSEMNVSTLELGDSALYLCASSNLAGENEQFFGPGTRLTVL.

The rearrangement links TRBV5-5 to TRBJ2-2; possibly TRBD1 or TRBD2 for D (5 bases each). Deletions cut 6 bases from V and 1 base from J, with 10 bases between. Germline V gene data show CDR1 as SGHKS and CDR2 as YYEKEE (reference sequence). The CDR3 runs 14 residues. CDR3 nucleotides: TGTGCCAGCACCCCGGGGCTGAACACCGGGGAGCTGTTTTTT. Translating gives CASTPGLNTGELFF.

CDR3 sequence: CATTNRDRNSPLHF. Written as DNA, the CDR3 is TGTGCCACGACAAACCGGGACAGAAATTCACCCCTCCACTTT. This sequence joins TRBV19 and TRBJ1-6; TRBD1 matches 7 bases. Germline V gives CDR1 LNHDA, CDR2 SQIVND (reference sequence). The CDR3 has 14 residues. The ends lost 10 bases at V and 7 bases at J; junction bases unmatched: 10.

This clone was detected once. The DNA for the CDR3 is TGTGCCAGTCGAAGTTTGGGGAAACAGGGGGCCTTGGGTGGCTACACCTTC. Translation gives CASRSLGKQGALGGYTF. The gene calls are TRBV27 and TRBJ1-2; 9 bases map to TRBD1. J gave up 7 bases and V 9 bases, and 21 bases lay outside the gene matches. Germline CDR1 is MNHEY and CDR2 is SMNVEV (reference sequence). The CDR3 spans 17 residues.

A few counts support this clone. The genes are TRBV19 and TRBJ1-3, with D hard to call. Germline loops: CDR1 LNHDA, CDR2 SQIVND (reference sequence). Trimming pared 7 bases from V and 0 bases from J, leaving 10 bases between. This CDR3 has 14 residues. DNA for the CDR3: TGTGCCAGTATGCGGGGTGGCTCTGGAAACACCATATATTTT. It translates to CASMRGGSGNTIYF.

The rearrangement joins TRBV11-2 to TRBJ1-2; 12 nucleotides agree with TRBD1. Per germline, CDR1 SGHAT and CDR2 FQNNGV. V was clipped by 1 base and J by 6 bases; unmatched bases: 6. The CDR3 totals 16 residues. The DNA for the CDR3 is TGTGCCAGCAGCTTAGTTCTCGGGACAGGGGGCCATGGCTACACCTTC. Amino acid sequence: CASSLVLGTGGHGYTF.

The rearrangement links TRBV9 to TRBJ2-2; TRBD1 matches at 9 bases. The ends lost 2 bases at V and 6 bases at J; junction bases unmatched: 5. Germline CDR1 reads SGDLS; CDR2 reads YYNGEE. The CDR3 runs 15 residues. CDR3 amino acids: CASSVGTGKAGELFF. The CDR3 nucleotides are TGTGCCAGCAGCGTTGGGACAGGGAAAGCCGGGGAGCTGTTTTTT.

This clone has only one observation. The CDR3 bases are TGCGCCAGCAGCCCCGGTGTAGGACTAGCGGGTTACAATGAGCAGTTCTTC. Protein sequence: CASSPGVGLAGYNEQFF. The genes are TRBV5-1 and TRBJ2-1; 11 bases fit TRBD2. The junction had 10 bases not matched to a gene; V was cut back by 4 bases and J by 4 bases. Germline values: CDR1 SGHRS, CDR2 YFSETQ. CDR3 length: 17 amino acids. Based on the CDR3 plus reference TRBV5-1 and TRBJ2-1, the full variable domain is KAGVTQTPRYLIKTRGQQVTLSCSPISGHRSVSWYQQTPGQGLQFLFEYFSETQRNKGNFPGRFSGRQFSNSRSEMNVSTLELGDSALYLCASSPGVGLAGYNEQFFGPGTRLTVL.